This is a list of T cell receptor beta chains from one sample in a study of blood T cell repertoires in COVID-19. The assay was immunoSEQ multiplex PCR, and TCRdb's table has in-frame clones only and misses some. The table includes approximately 490,000 clones, approximately 90% detected once. Sequenced material: PBMCs or T cells enriched from blood (not recorded which). These receptors all come from a woman under 30 who had recovered from COVID-19. The CDR3 runs from the conserved cysteine through the conserved F or W. The D gene is left open where the match is weak. Clone size, where shown, is once, few, many, or a class for clones that have expanded.

-	-	TRBV5-1	TRBJ1-2	CASSLGYMGARDGYTF	TGCGCCAGCAGCCTGGGGTACATGGGGGCGCGAGATGGCTACACCTTC
-	-	TRBV7-9	TRBJ2-3	CASSFVEGRDTDTQYF	TGTGCCAGCAGTTTCGTCGAGGGGCGGGACACAGATACGCAGTATTTT
-	TRBD2	TRBV5-1	TRBJ2-1	CASSRTSGAAGYNEQFF	TGCGCCAGCAGTAGAACTAGCGGGGCCGCGGGGTACAATGAGCAGTTCTTC
once	-	TRBV5-6	TRBJ1-2	CASSFLQGTYGYTF	TGTGCCAGCAGCTTTCTTCAGGGGACCTATGGCTACACCTTC
-	-	TRBV24-1	TRBJ1-2	CATSFSGGYTF	TGTGCCACCAGTTTTTCCGGGGGCTACACCTTC
-	TRBD2	TRBV5-8	TRBJ2-2	CAPKWRGSLTGELFF	TGTGCCCCTAAATGGCGGGGGTCCCTCACCGGGGAGCTGTTTTTT
-	-	TRBV2	TRBJ1-1	CASGLTNFEAFF	TGTGCCAGTGGACTGACGAACTTTGAAGCTTTCTTT
-	TRBD2	TRBV5-1	TRBJ2-2	CASSPGLAGTGELFF	TGCGCCAGCAGCCCTGGACTAGCGGGGACCGGGGAGCTGTTTTTT
-	TRBD1	TRBV10-3	TRBJ1-2	CAIMTLDREDGYTF	TGTGCCATCATGACCTTGGACAGGGAGGATGGCTACACCTTC
-	-	TRBV29-1	TRBJ1-3	CSVRTSGDTIYF	TGCAGCGTTCGGACATCGGGGGACACCATATATTTT
-	TRBD1	TRBV7-2	TRBJ2-2	CASSTTGSTGELFF	TGTGCCAGCAGCACGACAGGGAGCACCGGGGAGCTGTTTTTT
-	-	TRBV5-1	TRBJ1-3	CASRPSTGRGSGNTIYF	TGCGCCAGCAGACCTTCGACGGGGCGGGGGTCTGGAAACACCATATATTTT
few	TRBD1	TRBV10-3	TRBJ1-1	CAISESTRGGAFF	TGTGCCATCAGTGAGTCGACTCGAGGGGGCGCTTTCTTT
once	-	TRBV2	TRBJ1-1	CASRVVRGNTEAFF	TGTGCCAGCAGGGTAGTTCGGGGGAACACTGAAGCTTTCTTT
-	TRBD1	TRBV5-1	TRBJ1-1	CASSSWTGVGTEAFF	TGCGCCAGCAGCTCCTGGACAGGGGTGGGCACTGAAGCTTTCTTT
-	TRBD1	TRBV6-5	TRBJ1-4	CASSFDPQGGDEKLFF	TGTGCCAGCAGTTTCGATCCCCAGGGGGGAGATGAAAAACTGTTTTTT
once	TRBD1	TRBV5-1	TRBJ1-1	CASREQATGRLEAFF	TGCGCCAGCAGGGAGCAAGCGACAGGGAGGTTGGAAGCTTTCTTT
once	-	TRBV19	TRBJ1-1	CASSYRQSPNTEAFF	TGTGCCAGTAGTTATAGACAGAGCCCAAACACTGAAGCTTTCTTT
few	-	TRBV5-5	TRBJ1-3	CASSLVGRDWGGNTIYF	TGTGCCAGCAGCTTGGTGGGCAGGGACTGGGGTGGAAACACCATATATTTT
-	TRBD1	TRBV2	TRBJ2-7	CASSEGTAGPYEQYF	TGTGCCAGCAGTGAGGGGACAGCCGGTCCCTACGAGCAGTACTTC
-	TRBD1	TRBV5-1	TRBJ2-3	CASSLGDRVSDTQYF	TGCGCCAGCAGTCTAGGGGACAGGGTCTCAGATACGCAGTATTTT
once	TRBD1	TRBV5-1	TRBJ2-7	CARSLGGTGEDEQYF	TGCGCCCGCAGCTTGGGGGGGACAGGGGAGGACGAGCAGTACTTC
-	-	TRBV19	TRBJ2-1	CASSTQVNEQFF	TGTGCCAGTAGTACGCAGGTCAATGAGCAGTTCTTC
-	-	TRBV12-5	TRBJ2-1	CASGERSEGEQFF	TGTGCTAGTGGTGAGAGGTCGGAGGGTGAGCAGTTCTTC
once	-	TRBV6-5	TRBJ2-2	CASSPGQLNTGELFF	TGTGCCAGCAGTCCCGGACAACTAAACACCGGGGAGCTGTTTTTT
once	-	TRBV7-2	TRBJ1-2	CASSLETEPLYGYTF	TGTGCCAGCAGCTTAGAAACTGAACCCCTTTATGGCTACACCTTC
-	-	TRBV28	TRBJ2-1	CASSLVRYEQFF	TGTGCCAGCAGTTTGGTTCGGTATGAGCAGTTCTTC
few	-	TRBV30	TRBJ1-1	CAWSLTGLGDAFF	TGTGCCTGGAGTCTAACGGGACTGGGGGACGCTTTCTTT
once	TRBD2	TRBV7-9	TRBJ2-5	CASSPRTSGSLGETQYF	TGTGCCAGCAGCCCACGGACTAGCGGTTCGTTAGGGGAGACCCAGTACTTC
-	TRBD1	TRBV4-1	TRBJ2-3	CASSHLDRGGTDTQYF	TGCGCCAGCAGCCACCTCGACAGGGGTGGCACAGATACGCAGTATTTT
-	-	TRBV6-1	TRBJ1-6	CASSEAAGLRTLHF	TGTGCCAGCAGTGAAGCGGCAGGGCTAAGAACCCTCCACTTT
once	TRBD1	TRBV30	TRBJ1-3	CAWSPMTGPSSGNTIYF	TGTGCCTGGAGTCCCATGACAGGGCCTTCCTCTGGAAACACCATATATTTT
-	-	TRBV20-1	TRBJ1-4	CSANPRGELFF	TGCAGTGCCAACCCCCGGGGGGAACTGTTTTTT
-	TRBD1	TRBV28	TRBJ1-4	CASREPGTGVEKLFF	TGTGCCAGCAGAGAACCCGGGACAGGGGTTGAAAAACTGTTTTTT
-	-	TRBV5-1	TRBJ1-6	CASPGTLYNSPLHF	TGCGCCAGTCCCGGGACACTTTATAATTCACCCCTCCACTTT
-	TRBD2	TRBV3-1/TRBV3-2	TRBJ2-3	CASSHLAGGDTQYF	TGTGCCAGCAGCCACCTAGCGGGGGGGGATACGCAGTATTTT
-	-	TRBV4-1	TRBJ2-1	CASSQDLYNEQFF	TGCGCCAGCAGCCAAGATCTGTACAATGAGCAGTTCTTC
once	-	TRBV19	TRBJ1-6	CASSIRRQGVGNSPLHF	TGTGCCAGTAGTATAAGGCGTCAGGGTGTAGGGAATTCACCCCTCCACTTT
-	-	TRBV7-2	TRBJ2-1	CASSLYTGHNEQFF	TGTGCCAGCAGCTTATATACAGGGCACAATGAGCAGTTCTTC
once	TRBD2	TRBV10-2	TRBJ2-4	CASSESPLLAEPIVAKNIQYF	TGCGCCAGCAGTGAGTCCCCCTTACTAGCGGAGCCTATAGTAGCCAAAAACATTCAGTACTTC
-	-	TRBV7-9	TRBJ2-5	CASSYLGPETQYF	TGTGCCAGCAGCTATTTGGGGCCGGAGACCCAGTACTTC
-	-	TRBV6-1	TRBJ1-6	CASSAEAQPSISPLHF	TGTGCCAGCAGTGCAGAGGCCCAGCCTTCAATTTCACCCCTCCACTTT